This T cell receptor (beta chain) was captured in a study of CD8+CD57+ T cells in acquired aplastic anemia. Study context: CD4+ cell libraries from healthy donors averaged approximately 10 million reads.

TCR beta VDJ and CDR3 profiles were obtained from a genomic DNA template. TCRdb reanalysed the reads using MiXCR and keeps one entry per CDR3 protein. The table shows some 44,000 distinct CDR3 sequences, with roughly two thirds occurring only once. Germline V gene data show CDR1 as MGHDK and CDR2 as SYGVNS. The CDR3 consists of 14 residues. V gave up 11 bases and J gave up 7 bases; unmatched junction bases: 12. This TCR was recovered from a human donor in good health, serving as a control. The chain recombines TRBV25-1 with TRBJ2-1; TRBD1 matches 9 bases. Sequences were obtained from sorted CD4+, CD8+, or CD8+CD57+ T cells (not recorded which) from PBMCs. As DNA, the CDR3 is TGTGCCGGTGGGGAGGGACAGGGTAAGAATGAGCAGTTCTTC. It encodes CAGGEGQGKNEQFF.